The 26 T cell receptor beta chains below come from one sample, sequenced in a study of shared clonotypes between healthy human individuals. Libraries were prepared by immunoSEQ multiplex PCR; TCRdb keeps only in-frame clonotypes and omits some of them. The sample lists some 550,000 clones; about 97% were seen once. The sequencing sample was made of naive CD4+ T cells sorted from blood. Subset noted: CD45RA+ positively selected. The receptors were sampled from a woman in her thirties in good health.

This chain connects TRBV7-6 to TRBJ2-4, with D tentatively TRBD1 (6 bases). CDR1 SGHVS and CDR2 FNYEAQ come from the germline V gene. The CDR3 spans 16 residues. The V end was cut by 1 base, the J end by 1 base, with 11 bases between. The CDR3 reads CASSLGETGAKNIQYF. CDR3 bases: TGTGCCAGCAGCTTAGGGGAAACAGGGGCCAAAAACATTCAGTACTTC. Complete variable domain (other parts from reference TRBV7-6 and TRBJ2-4): GAGVSQSPRYKVTKRGQDVALRCDPISGHVSLYWYRQALGQGPEFLTYFNYEAQQDKSGLPNDRFSAERPEGSISTLTIQRTEQRDSAMYRCASSLGETGAKNIQYFGAGTRLSVL.

The chain joins TRBV19 to TRBJ2-1; the D gene is possibly TRBD2 (6 bases). From germline, CDR1 is LNHDA and CDR2 SQIVND (reference sequence). The CDR3 extends over 15 amino acids. The germline V and J ends were trimmed by 7 bases and 2 bases, with 15 bases remaining between them. Here the CDR3 reads CASKPPASAYNEQFF. The CDR3 DNA reads TGTGCCAGTAAGCCACCAGCTAGCGCCTACAATGAGCAGTTCTTC. Based on the CDR3 plus reference TRBV19 and TRBJ2-1, the full variable domain is DGGITQSPKYLFRKEGQNVTLSCEQNLNHDAMYWYRQDPGQGLRLIYYSQIVNDFQKGDIAEGYSVSREKKESFPLTVTSAQKNPTAFYLCASKPPASAYNEQFFGPGTRLTVL.

The chain links TRBV5-1 to TRBJ2-5; 8 nucleotides match TRBD1. The J call could be wrong; TRBJ2-7 is a better fit for the DNA end. This CDR3 has 13 residues. CDR1 SGHRS and CDR2 YFSETQ come from the germline V gene. This chain's CDR3 is CASSQGQAYEQYF. CDR3 in DNA: TGCGCCAGCAGCCAGGGACAGGCCTACGAGCAGTACTTC.

The chain employs TRBV11-2 and TRBJ1-2, with 8 nucleotides matching TRBD1. The CDR3 runs 15 residues. Germline CDR1 reads SGHAT; CDR2 reads FQNNGV. The V segment lost 5 bases and the J segment 4 bases; nucleotides outside the gene matches: 9. The CDR3 bases are TGTGCCAGCAGCCCGGACAGGGATTCGGTCTATGGCTACACCTTC. Protein product: CASSPDRDSVYGYTF.

With regard to this clone: This specimen includes other DNA sequences encoding the same CDR3. The chain is built from TRBV28 and TRBJ2-7; the match to TRBD1 covers 8 bases. There are 14 residues in the CDR3. Germline V lookup: CDR1 MDHEN, CDR2 SYDVKM. The V segment lost 6 bases and the J segment 2 bases; nucleotides outside the gene matches: 6. CDR3 nucleotide sequence: TGTGCCAGCAGATCCGGACAGGGAACCTACGAGCAGTACTTC. It is translated as CASRSGQGTYEQYF.

In nucleotides, the CDR3 is TGCGCCAGCAGCTTACAGGGGGCAACTAATGAAAAACTGTTTTTT. This sequence encodes CASSLQGATNEKLFF. This rearrangement joins TRBV5-1 to TRBJ1-4, with 8 positions matching TRBD1. The V gene end was trimmed by 2 bases and the J gene end by 0 bases; junction bases not matched to a gene: 0. This CDR3 has 15 amino acids. The V gene's germline CDR1 is SGHRS and CDR2 YFSETQ.

This sequence joins TRBV10-1 and TRBJ2-7, with 10 bases aligning to TRBD1. Germline V CDR1 and CDR2: WNHNN, SYGVQD (reference sequence). After removal of 7 bases from V and 7 bases from J, the junction contained 10 bases not matched to a gene. This CDR3 region has 14 residues. The CDR3 loop is CASNSGQGVEEQYF. CDR3 bases: TGCGCCAGCAACTCCGGACAGGGGGTGGAGGAGCAGTACTTC.

The genes are TRBV15 and TRBJ1-1; TRBD1 matches 8 bases. Per germline, CDR1 LNHNV and CDR2 YYDKDF (reference sequence). V dropped 2 bases and J dropped 4; count of bases not matched to a gene: 3. The CDR3 sequence is 14 residues long. CDR3 sequence (DNA): TGTGCCACCAGCAGACAGGGGGCGTCCACTGAAGCTTTCTTT. Translating gives CATSRQGASTEAFF.

The CDR3 DNA sequence: TGTGCCAGCAGCTTAGCAACGGTGAGGGCGGGAATCAATGAGCAGTTCTTC. It codes for CASSLATVRAGINEQFF. The chain links TRBV7-2 to TRBJ2-1; tentatively, D is TRBD2 (6 bases). The germline CDR1 and CDR2 sequences are SGHTA and FQGNSA. The CDR3 consists of 17 residues. The V gene lost 0 bases and the J gene lost 6 bases, with 18 bases spanning the gap.

The CDR3 is CASSVETNTEAFF. In DNA form, the CDR3 reads TGTGCCAGCAGCGTAGAAACGAACACTGAAGCTTTCTTT. This chain links TRBV7-6 with TRBJ1-1; no firm D call. The CDR3 spans 13 residues. Germline CDR1 reads SGHVS; CDR2 reads FNYEAQ. The V end lost 5 bases, the J end lost 1 base, and 8 bases lay between the germline ends.

V usage is TRBV29-1 and J usage is TRBJ2-1, with a possible D match to TRBD2 (6 bases). Trimming shortened V by 3 bases and J by 6 bases, and 6 bases separated the two germline ends. Germline assignment: CDR1 SQVTM and CDR2 ANQGSEA. The CDR3 sequence is 11 residues long. The CDR3 bases are TGCAGCGTTGACGGGGGCAATGAGCAGTTCTTC. Its protein is CSVDGGNEQFF.

The chain couples TRBV19 to TRBJ1-5; TRBD1 matches at 8 bases. V lost 5 bases and J lost 2; bases outside the gene matches: 8. There are 16 residues in the CDR3. Germline loops: CDR1 LNHDA, CDR2 SQIVND (reference sequence). The CDR3 region has the DNA TGTGCCAGTAGTCCAGTTGACAGGGGAGGCAATCAGCCCCAGCATTTT. Protein product: CASSPVDRGGNQPQHF.

The V call is TRBV5-3, the J call TRBJ2-7; D not certain. TRBV5-3 is marked as an open reading frame, function uncertain. V was trimmed by 3 bases and J by 1 base, leaving 14 bases between them. The CDR3 runs to 15 residues. The CDR3 region is CARSSQLPQSYEQYF. In nucleotides, the CDR3 is TGTGCCAGAAGCTCACAACTCCCCCAGTCCTACGAGCAGTACTTC.

This sequence joins TRBV5-1 and TRBJ2-1, with D perhaps being TRBD1 or TRBD2 (5 bases each). Trimming removed 2 bases at V and 7 bases at J, with 22 bases between. The CDR3 length is 17 residues. The germline V gene encodes CDR1 SGHRS and CDR2 YFSETQ. The CDR3, as DNA: TGCGCCAGCAGCTTCGGGGCGGACGGGACCCCAGGGAATGAGCAGTTCTTC. The encoded protein is CASSFGADGTPGNEQFF.

The rearrangement joins TRBV7-2 to TRBJ2-4, with D possibly TRBD1 on 5 matching bases. Trimming took 3 bases from V and 2 from J, leaving 14 bases between them. This CDR3 spans 16 amino acids. Looked up from germline, CDR1 is SGHTA and CDR2 is FQGNSA. The CDR3 region has the DNA TGTGCCAGCAGCTTCGGATTGACAGTTTCCAAAAACATTCAGTACTTC. This translates into CASSFGLTVSKNIQYF.

The chain recombines TRBV27 with TRBJ2-3; TRBD2 might be the D (5 bases). Trimming left V 3 bases short and J 4 bases short, with 20 bases between. CDR3 size: 17 residues. CDR1 MNHEY and CDR2 SMNVEV come from the germline V gene (reference sequence). The CDR3 loop reads CASSFLGVGAYPDTQYF. DNA of the CDR3: TGTGCCAGCAGTTTTCTTGGGGTGGGAGCGTACCCAGATACGCAGTATTTT.

This rearrangement joins TRBV5-3 to TRBJ2-1; a weak D match, TRBD2 (5 bases). TRBV5-3 is an ORF, with its function uncertain. V was shortened by 3 bases and J by 8 bases, with 18 bases between the two germline ends. The CDR3 spans 15 residues. The CDR3 loop reads CARSYTWTLYDEQFF. The CDR3 DNA is TGTGCCAGAAGCTACACTTGGACTCTTTATGATGAGCAGTTCTTC.

This sequence joins TRBV5-1 and TRBJ2-1; D not resolved. V was shortened by 1 base and J by 0 bases, with 11 bases between the two germline ends. From germline, CDR1 is SGHRS and CDR2 YFSETQ. The CDR3 runs to 16 residues. In DNA, the CDR3 is TGCGCCAGCAGCTTGAGCGTCGGCAGCTCCTACAATGAGCAGTTCTTC. Amino acids: CASSLSVGSSYNEQFF.

The chain carries TRBV7-9 and TRBJ2-7; 8 bases are a match to TRBD1. CDR1 and CDR2 (germline): SEHNR, FQNEAQ (reference sequence). Trimming took 5 bases from V and 2 from J; bases not matched to a gene: 14. This CDR3 spans 17 amino acids. The CDR3 region has the DNA TGTGCCAGCAGCCCCCGGACAGGGAGTTTCCCACCCTACGAGCAGTACTTC. It codes for CASSPRTGSFPPYEQYF.

Regarding this clone: Additional DNA sequences in this sample encode the identical CDR3. The V call is TRBV6-1, the J call TRBJ1-5; the D gene is possibly TRBD1 (5 bases). The ends were cut back, 3 bases at V and 7 bases at J, with 10 bases in the middle. This CDR3 spans 13 amino acids. Germline-derived CDR1 and CDR2 are MNHNS and SASEGT. The CDR3 loop is CASSEEGNQPQHF. In nucleotides, the CDR3 is TGTGCCAGCAGTGAGGAGGGGAACCAGCCCCAGCATTTT.

The V gene is TRBV11-2, the J gene TRBJ2-1, with D uncertain. V was cut by 3 bases and J by 12 bases, with 12 bases left in between. The CDR3 runs 12 residues. Germline V CDR1 and CDR2: SGHAT, FQNNGV. The CDR3 is CASSFGYYSQFF. The CDR3 bases are TGTGCCAGCAGCTTCGGGTACTACTCGCAGTTCTTC.

This chain uses TRBV6-5 with TRBJ1-1; no firm D call. The CDR3 totals 13 residues. In germline, CDR1 is MNHEY, CDR2 SVGAGI. V lost 5 bases and J lost 3, with 10 bases in between. This CDR3 is CASSNVRDTEAFF. CDR3 coding DNA: TGTGCCAGCAGTAATGTCAGAGACACTGAAGCTTTCTTT.

The rearrangement joins TRBV18 to TRBJ1-4; the match to TRBD1 covers 7 bases. The CDR3 has 14 amino acids. V was pared by 3 bases and J by 6 bases, with 4 bases of the junction left unmatched. Germline assignment: CDR1 KGHSH and CDR2 LQKENI. The CDR3 reads CASSPPGQYEKLFF. In nucleotides, the CDR3 is TGTGCCAGCTCACCTCCGGGACAGTATGAAAAACTGTTTTTT.

Here the CDR3 reads CASSSGNRTPKNEQYF. The DNA for the CDR3 is TGTGCCAGCAGTTCCGGAAATCGGACGCCGAAGAACGAGCAGTACTTC. The chain combines TRBV28 with TRBJ2-7; unclear D gene. Per germline, CDR1 MDHEN and CDR2 SYDVKM. The ends were cut back, 4 bases at V and 5 bases at J, with 21 bases in the middle. This CDR3 has 16 amino acids.

The V call is TRBV5-1, the J call TRBJ2-1; TRBD2 agrees at 11 bases. V lost 4 bases to trimming and J lost 8 bases; unmatched junction nucleotides: 8. Germline CDR1 and CDR2: SGHRS and YFSETQ. The CDR3 totals 15 residues. The CDR3 loop reads CASSLASGRTYEQFF. The DNA of the CDR3 is TGCGCCAGCAGCCTGGCTAGCGGGAGGACGTATGAGCAGTTCTTC. The full variable domain, rest sourced from reference TRBV5-1 and TRBJ2-1, is KAGVTQTPRYLIKTRGQQVTLSCSPISGHRSVSWYQQTPGQGLQFLFEYFSETQRNKGNFPGRFSGRQFSNSRSEMNVSTLELGDSALYLCASSLASGRTYEQFFGPGTRLTVL.

The gene calls are TRBV5-6 and TRBJ1-5, with a weak D call TRBD1 (5 bases). V lost 2 bases and J 2 bases, leaving 8 bases between the germline ends. CDR1 and CDR2 (germline): SGHDT, YYEEEE. The CDR3 is 14 residues long. As DNA, the CDR3 is TGTGCCAGCAGCTTCATGGGGGGCAATCAGCCCCAGCATTTT. This translates into CASSFMGGNQPQHF.